This TCR beta chain came from a study of cytomegalovirus exposure and HLA in healthy donors. In the study overall: Among a few hundred genotyped donors, roughly 80% fell in the Caucasian-associated ancestry cluster. General study findings and limits: In a later analysis, DRB1 alleles had the most associated TCRs; HLA-C alleles the fewest. Common viral pathogens seemed to be connected with several of the most significant clusters, according to a later analysis.

As for this clone: Its antigen is unidentified.

The CDR3 extends over 14 amino acids. Germline loops: CDR1 SGHKS, CDR2 YYEKEE (reference sequence). V was cut by 4 bases and J by 3 bases, with 14 bases left in between. 60 Vbeta and 13 Jbeta primers were used in PCR. Profiling relied on immunoSEQ multiplex PCR, and the TCRdb table lists in-frame clones only, not all of them. The sample has tens of thousands of clones, roughly 78% seen once; the top ten hold around 2.7%. The sequence came from a male donor in good health and CMV-seropositive. The sequencing input was PBMCs. This chain joins TRBV5-5 and TRBJ2-7; D ambiguous. The CDR3 here is CASSPSYVIYEQYF. The CDR3 DNA sequence: TGTGCCAGCAGCCCTTCGTATGTTATCTACGAGCAGTACTTC.